This TCR beta chain was observed in a study of blood T cell repertoires in COVID-19. This table comes from immunoSEQ multiplex PCR, and its TCRdb copy is limited to in-frame clones, with some not included. This sample yields some 250,000 clones, of which around nine tenths are seen a single time; more than 0.95% belongs to the top ten. The CDR3 is 18 residues long. Trimming at V came to 5 bases and at J to 7 bases, leaving 18 bases not matched to a gene. Germline V gene sequence: CDR1 SEHNR, CDR2 FQNEAQ (reference sequence). Material for sequencing was peripheral blood. V usage is TRBV7-9 and J usage is TRBJ2-1, with 9 bases lining up with TRBD2. The TCR sequence derives from a woman aged 40 to 55 who had recovered from COVID-19. CDR3: CASSRGNSGSGRWNEQFF. For the CDR3, the DNA is TGTGCCAGCAGCCGGGGGAATAGCGGGAGCGGGAGGTGGAATGAGCAGTTCTTC.